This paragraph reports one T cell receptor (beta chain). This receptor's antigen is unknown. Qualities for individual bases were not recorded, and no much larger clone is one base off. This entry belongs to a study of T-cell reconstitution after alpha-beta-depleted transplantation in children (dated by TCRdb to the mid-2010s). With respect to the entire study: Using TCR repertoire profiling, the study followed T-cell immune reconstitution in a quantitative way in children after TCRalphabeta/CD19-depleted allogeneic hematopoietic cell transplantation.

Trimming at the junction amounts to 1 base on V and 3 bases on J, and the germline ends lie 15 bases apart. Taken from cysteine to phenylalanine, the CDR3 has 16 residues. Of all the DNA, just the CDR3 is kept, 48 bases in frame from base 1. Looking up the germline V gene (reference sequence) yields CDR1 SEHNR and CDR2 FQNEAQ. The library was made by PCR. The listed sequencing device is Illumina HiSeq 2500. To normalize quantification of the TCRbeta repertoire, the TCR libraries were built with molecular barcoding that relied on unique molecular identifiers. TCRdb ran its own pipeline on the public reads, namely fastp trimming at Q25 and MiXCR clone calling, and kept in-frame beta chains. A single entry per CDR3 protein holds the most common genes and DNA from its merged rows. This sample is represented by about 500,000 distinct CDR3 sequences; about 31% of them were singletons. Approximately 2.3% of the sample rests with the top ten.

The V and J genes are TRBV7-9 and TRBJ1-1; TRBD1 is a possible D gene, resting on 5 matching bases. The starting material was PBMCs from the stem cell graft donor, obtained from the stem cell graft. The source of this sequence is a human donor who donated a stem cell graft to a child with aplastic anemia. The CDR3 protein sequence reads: CASSLERRLGDTEAFF. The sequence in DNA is TGTGCCAGCAGCTTAGAGCGGCGTCTGGGGGACACTGAAGCTTTCTTT.